This entry lists 24 T cell receptor beta chains sequenced from one sample in a study of shared clonotypes between healthy human individuals. Repertoires were generated with immunoSEQ multiplex PCR, while TCRdb's copy carries only in-frame clones and drops some. The repertoire holds some 1,400,000 clones, with approximately 96% as singletons. Specimen: naive CD4+ T cells sorted from blood. Subset: CD45RA+ positively selected. These receptors were collected from a man aged 25-45 years in good health.

The rearrangement links TRBV18 to TRBJ2-1; TRBD1 matches at 8 bases. J gave up 0 bases and V 3 bases, and 4 bases lay outside the gene matches. This CDR3 is built from 16 residues. Germline values: CDR1 KGHSH, CDR2 LQKENI. CDR3: CASSPSTGDSYNEQFF. The CDR3, as DNA: TGTGCCAGCTCACCTTCGACAGGGGACTCCTACAATGAGCAGTTCTTC.

V gene TRBV6-5 combines with J gene TRBJ1-4; no clear D. The germline V gene has CDR1 MNHEY and CDR2 SVGAGI. V was pared by 8 bases and J by 0 bases, with 7 bases between. The CDR3 covers 13 residues. As DNA, the CDR3 is TGTGCCAGCCGGAGAGCAACTAATGAAAAACTGTTTTTT. Its translation is CASRRATNEKLFF.

This clone appeared a few times. CDR3 region: CASRDGRQGSRGEQFF. In DNA form, the CDR3 reads TGCGCCAGCAGAGACGGTCGACAGGGCTCGAGGGGCGAGCAGTTCTTC. The chain employs TRBV10-1 and TRBJ2-1; 7 bases line up with TRBD1. The germline V gene has CDR1 WNHNN and CDR2 SYGVQD (reference sequence). The CDR3 is made up of 16 amino acids. Trimming cost V 6 bases and J 10 bases; bases outside gene matches: 18.

The chain joins TRBV11-2 to TRBJ1-2, with 7 nucleotides matching TRBD1. CDR1 and CDR2 (germline): SGHAT, FQNNGV. V shed 5 bases and J 4 bases; nucleotides not matched to a gene: 4. CDR3 length equals 13 residues. The CDR3 DNA sequence: TGTGCCAGCAGCCCCGACAGGGCCTATGGCTACACCTTC. Amino acids: CASSPDRAYGYTF.

The chain employs TRBV5-1 and TRBJ2-7; 12 bases line up with TRBD2. The ends lost 4 bases at V and 0 bases at J; junction bases unmatched: 5. This CDR3 has 16 amino acids. Per germline, CDR1 SGHRS and CDR2 YFSETQ. Here the CDR3 DNA reads TGCGCCAGCAGCCCCGGACTAGCGGGATTCTCCTACGAGCAGTACTTC. Its protein is CASSPGLAGFSYEQYF.

This chain uses TRBV2 with TRBJ1-2; D may be TRBD1 (5 bases). The CDR3 runs to 11 residues. V lost 8 bases, J lost 4 bases, and 8 bases lay in between. CDR1 and CDR2 from the germline V gene are SNHLY and FYNNEI. CDR3 in amino acids: CASGASYGYTF. CDR3 DNA sequence: TGTGCCAGCGGGGCGTCCTATGGCTACACCTTC.

CDR3 in DNA: TGTGCCAGCAGTTTTTCGACAGGGGGTCGTCCCACTGAAGCTTTCTTT. This translates into CASSFSTGGRPTEAFF. The chain carries TRBV27 and TRBJ1-1; 9 bases align to TRBD1. V lost 3 bases, J lost 4 bases, and 9 bases stayed unmatched. The CDR3 is 16 amino acids. The germline gives CDR1 MNHEY, CDR2 SMNVEV (reference sequence).

V gene TRBV15 combines with J gene TRBJ1-2; D call uncertain. Germline CDR1 LNHNV, CDR2 YYDKDF (reference sequence). V lost 5 bases and J 4 bases, leaving 17 bases between the germline ends. The length of the CDR3 is 15 residues. In DNA, the CDR3 is TGTGCCACCAGCCTATTTGAGGTGGAGAGCTATGGCTACACCTTC. Protein: CATSLFEVESYGYTF.

The chain links TRBV9 to TRBJ2-7; perhaps TRBD1 as D (6 bases). V dropped 4 bases and J dropped 6 bases, with 17 bases sitting between them. This CDR3 has 14 amino acids. Germline CDR1 SGDLS, CDR2 YYNGEE. CDR3 sequence reads: CASSLYLQGGEQYF. The CDR3 nucleotides read TGTGCCAGCAGCCTTTACCTACAGGGTGGCGAGCAGTACTTC.

The V gene is TRBV7-8, the J gene TRBJ2-6; TRBD1 matches 9 bases. V lost 1 base to trimming and J lost 4 bases; unmatched junction nucleotides: 8. Germline CDR1 and CDR2: SGHVS and FQNEAQ. The CDR3 is 18 residues long. CDR3 sequence reads: CASSLDPGQGTGANVLTF. The CDR3 DNA reads as TGTGCCAGCAGCTTAGATCCGGGACAGGGAACCGGGGCCAACGTCCTGACTTTC.

This chain joins TRBV9 and TRBJ2-1; the D call may be TRBD1 or TRBD2 (5 bases each). The CDR3 has 16 amino acids. Germline lookup yields CDR1 SGDLS and CDR2 YYNGEE. The V end lost 0 bases, the J end lost 0 bases, and 10 bases lay between the germline ends. CDR3 nucleotides: TGTGCCAGCAGCGTAGGAGCCGGGGCCTCCTACAATGAGCAGTTCTTC. Protein product: CASSVGAGASYNEQFF.

This chain connects TRBV5-4 to TRBJ2-7, with TRBD1 identical over 9 bases. The germline V gene has CDR1 SGHNT and CDR2 YYREEE (reference sequence). The CDR3 is 15 amino acids. J gave up 2 bases and V 7 bases, and 10 bases lay outside the gene matches. The DNA for the CDR3 is TGTGCCAGCTGGGGTATCGGACAGGGGACCTACGAGCAGTACTTC. Its protein is CASWGIGQGTYEQYF.

This clone has just one count. The chain employs TRBV7-2 and TRBJ2-1, with D perhaps matching TRBD2 (5 bases). V was clipped by 1 base and J by 12 bases, with 19 bases between them. The CDR3 is made up of 15 amino acids. The germline gives CDR1 SGHTA, CDR2 FQGNSA. The CDR3 protein is CASSLDLALRGGQFF. The DNA of the CDR3 is TGTGCCAGCAGCTTAGACCTCGCCCTCCGGGGTGGGCAGTTCTTC. Supplemented by reference TRBV7-2 and TRBJ2-1, the full variable domain reads GAGVSQSPSNKVTEKGKDVELRCDPISGHTALYWYRQSLGQGLEFLIYFQGNSAPDKSGLPSDRFSAERTGGSVSTLTIQRTQQEDSAVYLCASSLDLALRGGQFFGPGTRLTVL.

The CDR3 nucleotides are TGTGCCAGCAGACCCAACCGGGTTGCGGGGGGCAATGAGCAGTTCTTC. Translated, it gives CASRPNRVAGGNEQFF. The rearrangement joins TRBV2 to TRBJ2-1, with 8 nucleotides matching TRBD2. The CDR3 is made up of 16 amino acids. V lost 6 bases and J lost 6; bases outside the gene matches: 13. CDR1 and CDR2 (germline): SNHLY, FYNNEI. Full variable domain (rest looked up from reference TRBV2 and TRBJ2-1): EPEVTQTPSHQVTQMGQEVILRCVPISNHLYFYWYRQILGQKVEFLVSFYNNEISEKSEIFDDQFSVERPDGSNFTLKIRSTKLEDSAMYFCASRPNRVAGGNEQFFGPGTRLTVL.

V gene TRBV19 combines with J gene TRBJ1-2, with D perhaps TRBD1 (6 bases). This CDR3 has 14 amino acids. Trimming removed 6 bases from V and 0 bases from J, with 11 bases in between. CDR1 is LNHDA and CDR2 is SQIVND in the germline V gene (reference sequence). This CDR3 reads CASSRDTPNYGYTF. The CDR3 region has the DNA TGTGCCAGTAGCCGGGACACACCTAACTATGGCTACACCTTC. The complete variable domain, with remaining parts taken from reference TRBV19 and TRBJ1-2, reads DGGITQSPKYLFRKEGQNVTLSCEQNLNHDAMYWYRQDPGQGLRLIYYSQIVNDFQKGDIAEGYSVSREKKESFPLTVTSAQKNPTAFYLCASSRDTPNYGYTFGSGTRLTVV.

V usage is TRBV7-8 and J usage is TRBJ2-1, with D perhaps matching TRBD1 or TRBD2 (5 bases each). The CDR3 is made up of 14 amino acids. Germline assignment: CDR1 SGHVS and CDR2 FQNEAQ. The ends were cut back, 8 bases at V and 7 bases at J, with 18 bases in the middle. CDR3 DNA: TGTGCCAGCCGCACCCGGGGCCCGCAGAATGAGCAGTTCTTC. Encoded protein: CASRTRGPQNEQFF.

The chain combines TRBV6-5 with TRBJ1-6; weak D call: TRBD1 (5 bases). In germline, CDR1 is MNHEY, CDR2 SVGAGI. The CDR3 is 14 residues long. Trimming stripped 7 bases from V and 9 bases from J, with 16 bases between. CDR3 bases: TGTGCCAGCATCCAACGGGGCGGAGGTTCACCCCTCCACTTT. Protein sequence: CASIQRGGGSPLHF.

This clone was recorded once. The chain has TRBV5-4 and TRBJ2-4; possibly TRBD2 for D (6 bases). The germline V gene encodes CDR1 SGHNT and CDR2 YYREEE (reference sequence). Trimming left V 0 bases short and J 6 bases short, with 13 bases between. The CDR3 runs to 15 residues. Written as DNA, the CDR3 is TGTGCCAGCAGCTTGGAGGGAGGAGTTGGAAACATTCAGTACTTC. Translation gives CASSLEGGVGNIQYF.

Only one count was recorded for this clone. V gene TRBV27 combines with J gene TRBJ2-2, with D perhaps matching TRBD2 (6 bases). The ends were cut back, 3 bases at V and 5 bases at J, with 10 bases in the middle. CDR3 size: 14 residues. Germline V gives CDR1 MNHEY, CDR2 SMNVEV (reference sequence). CDR3 nucleotide sequence: TGTGCCAGCAGTTTCGGGACTTATACCGGGGAGCTGTTTTTT. Translated, it gives CASSFGTYTGELFF.

In regard to this clone: The identical CDR3 is also encoded by other nucleotide sequences in the sample. The CDR3 DNA reads as TGCGCCAGCAGCCAAGGTGATACGCAGTATTTT. It specifies CASSQGDTQYF. This chain joins TRBV4-3 and TRBJ2-3; D remains unclear. Germline V CDR1 and CDR2: LGHNA, YSLEER. The V end was cut by 1 base, the J end by 6 bases, with 2 bases between. The CDR3 consists of 11 residues.

The chain links TRBV25-1 to TRBJ2-7; D uncertain. Germline CDR1 MGHDK, CDR2 SYGVNS. The ends were cut back, 3 bases at V and 0 bases at J, with 15 bases in the middle. The CDR3 is made up of 16 amino acids. CDR3 sequence reads: CASSDSYQRSSYEQYF. The CDR3 DNA reads as TGTGCCAGCAGTGATTCCTATCAGAGGAGCTCCTACGAGCAGTACTTC.

The chain links TRBV7-8 to TRBJ2-3, with TRBD2 matching 11 bases. CDR1 and CDR2 (germline): SGHVS, FQNEAQ. Germline trimming cut 4 bases from V and 2 bases from J; bases unmatched to any gene: 11. The length of the CDR3 is 18 residues. CDR3 nucleotides: TGTGCCAGCAGCTCAACCTCGTCACTAGCGGGAGTCACAGATACGCAGTATTTT. Its protein product is CASSSTSSLAGVTDTQYF.

The CDR3 DNA follows: TGTGCCAGTAAACTAGCGCGGGAAGCCACTAGCACAGATACGCAGTATTTT. It specifies CASKLAREATSTDTQYF. The rearrangement joins TRBV5-6 to TRBJ2-3, with 7 bases matching TRBD2. The CDR3 has 17 amino acids. Germline values: CDR1 SGHDT, CDR2 YYEEEE. After removal of 8 bases from V and 0 bases from J, the junction contained 15 bases not matched to a gene.

The chain combines TRBV6-6 with TRBJ2-2, with D perhaps matching TRBD1 (6 bases). V was pared by 5 bases and J by 7 bases, with 14 bases between. Germline V CDR1 and CDR2: MNHNY, SVGAGI (reference sequence). CDR3 length: 14 amino acids. The CDR3 DNA sequence: TGTGCCAGCAGTCGAACACAGGGAAACGGGGAGCTGTTTTTT. Translating gives CASSRTQGNGELFF.